Listed below are T cell receptor beta chains from one sample, sequenced in a study of T cells expressing NK-cell markers. TCRdb re-called the 5' RACE reads and shows each CDR3 protein once, DNA omitted. Its table lists 500,000 or so distinct CDR3 sequences. The sequenced material came from blood T cells: a sorted CD56 or NKG2C T cell subset, CD4+ or CD8+ T cells, or bulk PBMC T cells (not recorded which). These receptors were collected from a young man in good health. Each CDR3 is given with its conserved first and last residue. Each record gives: V gene, J gene, CDR3 protein.

>TRBV28|TRBJ2-3
CASSSTSGPTDTQYF
>TRBV6-2/TRBV6-3|TRBJ2-1
CASSSRLAETYNEQFF
>TRBV12-3/TRBV12-4|TRBJ2-1
CASRAGLGLTEQFF
>TRBV4-3|TRBJ2-2
CASSLDWDRKNTGELFF
>TRBV20-1|TRBJ2-5
CSASGQARGTQYF
>TRBV4-1|TRBJ2-1
CASSQVETGVWEQFF
>TRBV11-2|TRBJ2-2
CASSFLAGGPGSTGELFF
>TRBV9|TRBJ2-2
CASSPSSGRGTGELFF
>TRBV4-1|TRBJ2-1
CASSQGPRSYNEQFF
>TRBV14|TRBJ2-3
CASSQEWGSITDTQYF
>TRBV10-3|TRBJ2-5
CAISDPDSTQETQYF
>TRBV5-1|TRBJ1-6
CASTRQDNSPLHF
>TRBV20-1|TRBJ2-2
CSAPDLTGELFF
>TRBV6-1|TRBJ1-6
CASSGGDNYNSPLHF
>TRBV20-1|TRBJ2-2
CSVHGQGDHGELFF
>TRBV6-5|TRBJ2-1
CASSYLGGAGNEQFF
>TRBV5-1|TRBJ2-7
CASSLSGQGNHEQYF
>TRBV30|TRBJ1-2
CAWSGQGDYGYTF
>TRBV2|TRBJ2-1
CASSVGWKGTGLFF
>TRBV7-2|TRBJ2-7
CASSRSNEQYF
>TRBV13|TRBJ2-1
CASSSMDRGSYNEQFF
>TRBV6-5|TRBJ1-1
CASSPLTTRGPTEAFF
>TRBV20-1|TRBJ2-1
CSARGSSGSPGNEQFF
>TRBV29-1|TRBJ2-6
CSALYSGANVLTF
>TRBV29-1|TRBJ2-2
CSVESARSGTTGELFF
>TRBV20-1|TRBJ1-3
CSAIIRDRAGNTIYF
>TRBV11-1|TRBJ2-5
CASSLVLGAPGETQYF
>TRBV5-1|TRBJ1-1
CASSASGTGLNEAFF
>TRBV19|TRBJ1-4
CASSRPRGTNEKLFF
>TRBV12-3/TRBV12-4|TRBJ2-4
CASTPPLARIQYF
>TRBV6-1|TRBJ2-1
CASSEDRANYNEQFF
>TRBV7-8|TRBJ1-6
CASSPPGQGYYSPLHF
>TRBV20-1|TRBJ2-1
CSASTGGTNEQFF
>TRBV29-1|TRBJ2-1
CSVGTGPNEQFF
>TRBV11-3|TRBJ2-2
CASRKGTASTGELFF
>TRBV20-1|TRBJ1-1
CSAIRQGHEAFF
>TRBV29-1|TRBJ2-3
CSVVGRLTDTQYF
>TRBV12-3/TRBV12-4|TRBJ2-5
CASSLLAGGMETQYF
>TRBV6-1|TRBJ2-3
CASREAGGTDTQYF
>TRBV15|TRBJ2-3
CATSREETLTGGPPDTQYF
>TRBV12-3/TRBV12-4|TRBJ1-2
CASSSRTGHGYTF
>TRBV12-3/TRBV12-4|TRBJ2-3
CASTEGTPDTQYF
>TRBV11-2|TRBJ2-3
CASSLGGLAGVGTDTQYF
>TRBV20-1|TRBJ2-1
CSAKEQGRLFINEQFF
>TRBV9|TRBJ2-7
CASSVGPGRGTGSYEQYF
>TRBV28|TRBJ2-7
CASVNHGTADEQYF